Shown below are 27 T cell receptor beta chains from a single sample sequenced in a study of Ad26.COV2.S vaccination and SARS-CoV-2 variants. Stated treatment: 15 to 20 received Ad26.COV2.S at low or high dose, single or two shots; about 5 received placebo; per-sample allocation not given. Sampling took place 63 days after the first vaccine or placebo injection. Method: immunoSEQ multiplex PCR; TCRdb's copy keeps in-frame clones and lacks some. Among about 320,000 clones listed, around four fifths were seen once. The sample was peripheral blood, taken in a trial of Ad26.COV2.S vaccine versus placebo. Receptors were obtained from a person between 18 and 65 years old who received the Ad26.COV2.S COVID-19 vaccine or a placebo.

This clone was detected once. The chain combines TRBV29-1 with TRBJ2-7; D may be TRBD1 or TRBD2 (5 bases each). Germline assignment: CDR1 SQVTM and CDR2 ANQGSEA. This CDR3 comprises 12 residues. V was clipped by 4 bases and J by 3 bases, with 10 bases between them. The CDR3 sequence: CSVVGPRYEQYF. Here the CDR3 DNA reads TGCAGCGTTGTGGGACCGCGCTACGAGCAGTACTTC.

The chain carries TRBV5-6 and TRBJ1-1; D not resolved. Deletions cut 0 bases from V and 3 bases from J, with 12 bases between. The CDR3 is 15 residues long. Looked up from germline, CDR1 is SGHDT and CDR2 is YYEEEE. The CDR3 protein is CASSLVQRGHTEAFF. Here the CDR3 DNA reads TGTGCCAGCAGCTTGGTTCAGCGCGGGCACACTGAAGCTTTCTTT. The whole variable domain, filled in from reference TRBV5-6 and TRBJ1-1, reads DAGVTQSPTHLIKTRGQQVTLRCSPKSGHDTVSWYQQALGQGPQFIFQYYEEEERQRGNFPDRFSGHQFPNYSSELNVNALLLGDSALYLCASSLVQRGHTEAFFGQGTRLTVV.

The chain couples TRBV7-3 to TRBJ1-2; 8 bases line up with TRBD1. V lost 5 bases to trimming and J lost 5 bases; unmatched junction nucleotides: 10. The germline V gene encodes CDR1 SGHTA and CDR2 FQGTGA. CDR3 size: 15 residues. The CDR3 here is CASSPKGQGVYGYTF. CDR3 in DNA: TGTGCCAGCAGCCCCAAAGGACAGGGCGTTTATGGCTACACCTTC.

As for this clone: A read error may be the cause here, since a much bigger clone is one base away. The J gene is TRBJ1-2, the V gene TRBV5-8; D may be TRBD1 (6 bases). CDR1 is SGHTS, CDR2 YDEGEE, per germline. The CDR3 spans 13 residues. The ends were cut back, 0 bases at V and 3 bases at J, with 6 bases in the middle. The CDR3 coding sequence is TGTGCCAGCAGCTTGGCAGGGGACTATGGCTACACCTTC. It translates to CASSLAGDYGYTF. The whole variable domain, filled in from reference TRBV5-8 and TRBJ1-2, reads EAGVTQSPTHLIKTRGQQATLRCSPISGHTSVYWYQQALGLGLQFLLWYDEGEERNRGNFPPRFSGRQFPNYSSELNVNALELEDSALYLCASSLAGDYGYTFGSGTRLTVV.

A word on this clone: One junction end does not reproduce the germline sequence, and a read error may be involved. The chain carries TRBV19 and TRBJ2-3; TRBD1 matches at 8 bases. The CDR3 length is 13 residues. Germline CDR1 reads LNHDA; CDR2 reads SQIVND (reference sequence). The CDR3: CASSVGQGRIRGF. In DNA, the CDR3 is TGTGCCAGTAGTGTTGGACAGGGTCGTATTAGAGGCTTT.

The chain recombines TRBV10-3 with TRBJ2-2; tentatively, D is TRBD2 (5 bases). Trimming stripped 6 bases from V and 4 bases from J, with 15 bases between. CDR3 size: 15 residues. Germline V lookup: CDR1 ENHRY, CDR2 SYGVKD. CDR3 DNA sequence: TGTGCCATCAGCGGGAAGGGTCGCGGCACCGGGGAGCTGTTTTTT. This gives the protein CAISGKGRGTGELFF.

The gene calls are TRBV30 and TRBJ2-7; 8 nucleotides align to TRBD2. V trimming: 3 bases; J trimming: 7 bases; junction bases outside the gene matches: 14. The CDR3 has 15 residues. In germline, CDR1 is GTSNPN, CDR2 SVGIG (reference sequence). Here the CDR3 reads CAWRSRGLAGGEQYF. The CDR3 DNA follows: TGTGCCTGGAGATCCCGCGGACTAGCCGGGGGTGAGCAGTACTTC. Looking up the rest from reference TRBV30 and TRBJ2-7 gives the full variable domain: SQTIHQWPATLVQPVGSPLSLECTVEGTSNPNLYWYRQAAGRGLQLLFYSVGIGQISSEVPQNLSASRPQDRQFILSSKKLLLSDSGFYLCAWRSRGLAGGEQYFGPGTRLTVT.

The chain uses TRBV7-6 and TRBJ2-6; 9 bases agree with TRBD2. The germline gives CDR1 SGHVS, CDR2 FNYEAQ. This CDR3 spans 17 amino acids. The trim removed 1 base at V and 2 bases at J, leaving 3 bases unmatched. CDR3 loop: CASSLGTSVAGANVLTF. For the CDR3, the DNA is TGTGCCAGCAGCTTAGGGACTAGCGTCGCTGGGGCCAACGTCCTGACTTTC.

The J gene is TRBJ2-1, the V gene TRBV6-2 or TRBV6-3; no clear D. The CDR3 is made up of 12 amino acids. V was shortened by 6 bases and J by 3 bases, with 6 bases between the two germline ends. CDR1 and CDR2 from the germline V gene are MNHEY and SVGEGT. CDR3 loop: CASSWGYNEQFF. CDR3 DNA sequence: TGTGCCAGCAGCTGGGGCTACAATGAGCAGTTCTTC.

The chain links TRBV6-4 to TRBJ2-5; 8 nucleotides align to TRBD2. The length of the CDR3 is 18 residues. Germline CDR1 and CDR2: MRHNA and SNTAGT. V lost 0 bases, J lost 5 bases, and 14 bases stayed unmatched. The CDR3 reads CASSDSIFKRGFVETQYF. For the CDR3, the DNA is TGTGCCAGCAGTGACTCGATTTTTAAGCGGGGGTTCGTGGAGACCCAGTACTTC.

This rearrangement joins TRBV2 to TRBJ2-7, with unresolved D. In germline, CDR1 is SNHLY, CDR2 FYNNEI. V dropped 2 bases and J dropped 3 bases, with 5 bases sitting between them. The CDR3 contains 12 residues. The CDR3: CASSELDYEQYF. For the CDR3, the DNA is TGTGCCAGCAGTGAACTGGACTACGAGCAGTACTTC.

The chain employs TRBV5-1 and TRBJ2-5, with unresolved D. Germline V gene data show CDR1 as SGHRS and CDR2 as YFSETQ. CDR3 length: 13 residues. Trimming left V 4 bases short and J 2 bases short, with 9 bases between. The CDR3 region has the DNA TGCGCCAGCAGCAGCCCGGGTCAAGAGACCCAGTACTTC. Translating it yields CASSSPGQETQYF. Full variable domain (rest looked up from reference TRBV5-1 and TRBJ2-5): KAGVTQTPRYLIKTRGQQVTLSCSPISGHRSVSWYQQTPGQGLQFLFEYFSETQRNKGNFPGRFSGRQFSNSRSEMNVSTLELGDSALYLCASSSPGQETQYFGPGTRLLVL.

The chain recombines TRBV6-2 or TRBV6-3 with TRBJ2-3; 9 bases match TRBD1. The CDR3 runs to 19 residues. Trimming cost V 0 bases and J 1 base; bases outside gene matches: 11. Germline V gene lookup returns CDR1 MNHEY and CDR2 SVGEGT. CDR3 bases: TGTGCCAGCAGTTACTCGACAGGGGGGAACGCCCCTGGCACAGATACGCAGTATTTT. This translates into CASSYSTGGNAPGTDTQYF.

The V call is TRBV3-1 (or the pseudogene TRBV3-2), the J call TRBJ2-7; a weak D match, TRBD2 (7 bases). Germline lookup yields CDR1 LGHDT and CDR2 YNNKEL (reference sequence). The CDR3 is made up of 15 amino acids. V was clipped by 5 bases and J by 5 bases, with 19 bases between them. Here the CDR3 reads CASSKSGGPENEQYF. Here the CDR3 DNA reads TGTGCCAGCAGCAAATCGGGGGGCCCAGAGAACGAGCAGTACTTC.

V gene TRBV7-8 combines with J gene TRBJ1-6; unclear D gene. This CDR3 region has 12 residues. Trimming took 2 bases from V and 10 from J, leaving 6 bases between them. Germline-derived CDR1 and CDR2 are SGHVS and FQNEAQ. The DNA of the CDR3 is TGTGCCAGCAGCTTACCAGGATCACCCCTCCACTTT. Its translation: CASSLPGSPLHF.

This clone was seen a handful of times. The CDR3: CASSLKGQGSSYNSPLHF. Here the CDR3 DNA reads TGTGCCAGCAGCCTCAAGGGCCAGGGGAGCTCCTATAATTCACCCCTCCACTTT. The chain carries TRBV2 and TRBJ1-6; D is perhaps TRBD1 (6 bases). Per the germline V gene, CDR1 is SNHLY and CDR2 is FYNNEI. The CDR3 consists of 18 residues. Trimming cost V 6 bases and J 0 bases, with 18 bases left between them.

V and J are TRBV5-1 and TRBJ2-2, with 9 bases aligning to TRBD2. With V trimmed by 6 bases and J by 0 bases, 6 bases remained unmatched. This CDR3 contains 16 residues. CDR1 and CDR2 from the germline V gene are SGHRS and YFSETQ. The CDR3: CASKILAGANTGELFF. CDR3 coding DNA: TGCGCCAGCAAAATATTAGCGGGGGCGAACACCGGGGAGCTGTTTTTT.

The rearrangement joins TRBV18 to TRBJ2-3; D remains ambiguous. The CDR3 spans 14 residues. The germline V and J ends were trimmed by 6 bases and 3 bases, with 13 bases remaining between them. Germline V gene lookup returns CDR1 KGHSH and CDR2 LQKENI. CDR3 in DNA: TGTGCCAGCTCTACGGTCCGCGCTACAGATACGCAGTATTTT. It yields the protein CASSTVRATDTQYF. The complete variable domain, with remaining parts taken from reference TRBV18 and TRBJ2-3, reads NAGVMQNPRHLVRRRGQEARLRCSPMKGHSHVYWYRQLPEEGLKFMVYLQKENIIDESGMPKERFSAEFPKEGPSILRIQQVVRGDSAAYFCASSTVRATDTQYFGPGTRLTVL.

This chain links TRBV15 with TRBJ2-7; 9 nucleotides match TRBD1. The CDR3 covers 16 residues. Germline V lookup: CDR1 LNHNV, CDR2 YYDKDF (reference sequence). V shed 2 bases, J shed 6 bases, and the junction held 11 bases outside the gene matches. Here the CDR3 reads CATSRLPGQGGAEQYF. The DNA of the CDR3 is TGTGCCACCAGCAGACTTCCGGGACAGGGAGGGGCCGAGCAGTACTTC.

V is TRBV12-3 or TRBV12-4 and J is TRBJ1-6, with D perhaps matching TRBD1 (5 bases). CDR3 length: 13 residues. V gave up 8 bases and J gave up 7 bases, with 12 bases separating them. CDR3 DNA sequence: TGTGCCAGCTCCGGGGGACCAAATTCACCCCTCCACTTT. Its translation: CASSGGPNSPLHF.

The chain's CDR3 is CASSYSRAAGDQPQHF. The CDR3 region has the DNA TGTGCCAGCAGTTACTCGCGGGCAGCTGGTGATCAGCCCCAGCATTTT. The chain employs TRBV6-5 and TRBJ1-5; D gene ambiguous. Germline V gene data show CDR1 as MNHEY and CDR2 as SVGAGI. V shed 0 bases and J shed 5 bases, with 14 bases lying between them. The CDR3 sequence is 16 residues long.

This clone has just one count. The chain has TRBV14 and TRBJ2-3; 7 nucleotides align to TRBD1. The germline V gene encodes CDR1 SGHDN and CDR2 FVKESK. This CDR3 is built from 15 residues. V lost 4 bases to trimming and J lost 6 bases; unmatched junction nucleotides: 10. CDR3 in DNA: TGTGCCAGCAGCCTCATGAGACAGGGTGGCGATACGCAGTATTTT. It specifies CASSLMRQGGDTQYF. The whole variable domain, filled in from reference TRBV14 and TRBJ2-3, reads EAGVTQFPSHSVIEKGQTVTLRCDPISGHDNLYWYRRVMGKEIKFLLHFVKESKQDESGMPNNRFLAERTGGTYSTLKVQPAELEDSGVYFCASSLMRQGGDTQYFGPGTRLTVL.

This clone appeared once. Here the CDR3 DNA reads TGTGCCAGCAACAGGGCTTCTAATTCACCCCTCCACTTT. Protein sequence: CASNRASNSPLHF. The chain employs TRBV7-8 and TRBJ1-6; D possibly corresponds to TRBD1 (6 bases). CDR1 is SGHVS and CDR2 is FQNEAQ in the germline V gene. This CDR3 is 13 amino acids long. V shed 7 bases and J shed 6 bases, with 10 bases lying between them.

The chain employs TRBV10-3 and TRBJ1-1; D gene uncertain. CDR3 length equals 15 residues. CDR1 is ENHRY, CDR2 SYGVKD, per germline. Trimming pared 0 bases from V and 4 bases from J, leaving 12 bases between. This CDR3 reads CAISESSEGGTEAFF. For the CDR3, the DNA is TGTGCCATCAGTGAGTCGTCTGAGGGAGGCACTGAAGCTTTCTTT.

The chain is built from TRBV9 and TRBJ2-2; 9 bases agree with TRBD1. The CDR3 contains 16 residues. The germline V gene has CDR1 SGDLS and CDR2 YYNGEE. Trimming cost V 4 bases and J 5 bases; bases outside gene matches: 9. The CDR3 is CASSPQGTGMTGELFF. The CDR3 DNA follows: TGTGCCAGCAGCCCCCAGGGGACAGGGATGACCGGGGAGCTGTTTTTT. The entire variable domain, with the rest obtained from reference TRBV9 and TRBJ2-2, is as follows: DSGVTQTPKHLITATGQRVTLRCSPRSGDLSVYWYQQSLDQGLQFLIQYYNGEERAKGNILERFSAQQFPDLHSELNLSSLELGDSALYFCASSPQGTGMTGELFFGEGSRLTVL.

The chain has TRBV5-1 and TRBJ1-1; 7 bases fit TRBD1. Germline loops: CDR1 SGHRS, CDR2 YFSETQ. Germline trimming cut 3 bases from V and 1 base from J; bases unmatched to any gene: 3. This CDR3 has 14 amino acids. CDR3 residues: CASSWGQRNTEAFF. Here the CDR3 DNA reads TGCGCCAGCAGCTGGGGACAGAGGAACACTGAAGCTTTCTTT.

The rearrangement links TRBV27 to TRBJ1-1, with D unclear. V dropped 3 bases and J dropped 0 bases, with 5 bases sitting between them. Germline CDR1 is MNHEY and CDR2 is SMNVEV (reference sequence). The CDR3 length is 13 residues. The CDR3 reads CASSFSLNTEAFF. The DNA for the CDR3 is TGTGCCAGCAGTTTCTCGTTGAACACTGAAGCTTTCTTT.